Reported below is one T cell receptor (beta chain). Its antigen is still unknown. The germline gives CDR1 SGHTS, CDR2 YDEGEE. Trimming took 4 bases from V and 7 from J; bases not matched to a gene: 8. The CDR3 spans 14 residues. The data are from a study of T cell responses to AZD1222 COVID-19 vaccine. The study's findings and limits: Repertoires in all cases were sampled only once the peak T cell response had passed. Close to half of spike-specific TCRs reportedly recognize unmutated variant regions. Baseline serology detected seropositivity in only a handful of AZD1222 recipients. CD4 TCRs linked to vaccination spanned spike, dominating at 160-218 and 743-854.

Repertoires were generated with immunoSEQ multiplex PCR, while TCRdb's copy carries only in-frame clones and drops some. In the table there are 95,000 to 100,000 clones, 87% of which are singletons. The V and J genes are TRBV5-8 and TRBJ1-2; 9 bases align to TRBD1. The sequence derives from an adult who received the AZD1222 COVID-19 vaccine. The sample consisted of peripheral blood, taken 28 days after the second AZD1222 dose. The CDR3 loop is CASSMADRGSGYTF. The CDR3 DNA reads as TGTGCCAGCAGCATGGCGGACAGGGGAAGTGGCTACACCTTC.